Each of the 28 T cell receptor beta chains below was sequenced from the same sample in a study of blood T cell repertoires in COVID-19 (dated by TCRdb to about 2020). Library generation was performed with the immunoSEQ multiplex PCR assay. The source is immuneACCESS, and TCRdb retained only in-frame sequences with V and J called. Part of the clones is not carried over; for the studies checked, unresolved V genes explain less than half of this, and the remainder is unexplained. For this sample there are roughly 150,000 clones; 85% to 90% appear just once. The leading ten clones occupy 6% to 7% of the sample. Sequences were obtained from peripheral blood. The receptors here all came from a man at least 80 years old with acute or convalescent COVID-19.

The chain joins TRBV6-1 to TRBJ1-3, with 10 bases that match TRBD1. The CDR3 spans 16 residues. Germline lookup yields CDR1 MNHNS and CDR2 SASEGT. The V and J ends lost 4 bases and 1 base, in that order; junction bases with no gene match: 4. The CDR3 loop reads CASSATGGFSGNTIYF. For the CDR3, the DNA is TGTGCCAGCAGTGCGACAGGGGGCTTTTCTGGAAACACCATATATTTT.

The chain uses TRBV5-1 and TRBJ1-1, with 10 bases identical to TRBD1. CDR3 size: 16 residues. Germline lookup yields CDR1 SGHRS and CDR2 YFSETQ. After removal of 4 bases from V and 0 bases from J, the junction contained 6 bases not matched to a gene. CDR3 amino acids: CASSGTTGGLNTEAFF. CDR3 nucleotide sequence: TGCGCCAGCAGCGGGACGACAGGGGGCCTGAACACTGAAGCTTTCTTT.

With respect to this clone: This sample includes further DNA sequences coding for the same CDR3. This sequence joins TRBV4-1 and TRBJ1-2, with TRBD1 matching over 11 bases. The CDR3 has 14 residues. The V segment lost 3 bases and the J segment 5 bases; nucleotides outside the gene matches: 2. Germline CDR1 and CDR2: MGHRA and YSYEKL. The CDR3 sequence: CASSQGDRGYGYTF. CDR3 sequence (DNA): TGCGCCAGCAGCCAGGGGGACAGGGGGTATGGCTACACCTTC.

This chain uses TRBV6-1 with TRBJ2-4; a possible D gene is TRBD2 (6 bases). This CDR3 comprises 16 residues. The germline V gene has CDR1 MNHNS and CDR2 SASEGT. V lost 0 bases to trimming and J lost 5 bases, with 14 bases between them. This chain's CDR3 is CASSEASGGPQNIQYF. In nucleotides, the CDR3 is TGTGCCAGCAGTGAAGCATCCGGGGGTCCCCAAAACATTCAGTACTTC.

The chain recombines TRBV5-1 with TRBJ2-2; 10 bases line up with TRBD1. With V trimmed by 4 bases and J by 8 bases, 5 bases remained unmatched. CDR3 size: 14 residues. CDR1 SGHRS and CDR2 YFSETQ come from the germline V gene. The CDR3 loop is CASSPGQGRGELFF. In DNA, the CDR3 is TGCGCCAGCAGCCCGGGACAGGGGAGAGGGGAGCTGTTTTTT.

DNA of the CDR3: TGTGCCAGTAGGGGCGGGTCCTACAATGAGCAGTTCTTC. Residues: CASRGGSYNEQFF. This rearrangement joins TRBV19 to TRBJ2-1, with D tentatively TRBD2 (5 bases). V shed 6 bases and J shed 1 base, with 7 bases lying between them. The CDR3 has 13 amino acids. Germline CDR1 is LNHDA and CDR2 is SQIVND (reference sequence).

The chain employs TRBV3-1 (or the pseudogene TRBV3-2) and TRBJ2-7; possibly TRBD2 for D (6 bases). In germline, CDR1 is LGHDT, CDR2 YNNKEL (reference sequence). V was pared by 4 bases and J by 2 bases, with 12 bases between. This CDR3 has 14 residues. In nucleotides, the CDR3 is TGTGCCAGCAGCCGCGGGACGGTAACCTACGAGCAGTACTTC. Protein product: CASSRGTVTYEQYF.

This rearrangement joins TRBV19 to TRBJ1-5; 9 bases line up with TRBD1. J was trimmed by 7 bases and V by 4 bases; bases with no gene match: 5. Germline-derived CDR1 and CDR2 are LNHDA and SQIVND (reference sequence). This CDR3 contains 14 residues. The CDR3 reads CASSKTGGGQPQHF. DNA of the CDR3: TGTGCCAGTAGTAAAACAGGGGGCGGACAGCCCCAGCATTTT.

This clone was counted a few times. Written as DNA, the CDR3 is TGCGCCAGCAGTGAGGCGGGGGCGGACTATGGCTACACCTTC. This gives the protein CASSEAGADYGYTF. This chain uses TRBV10-2 with TRBJ1-2; perhaps TRBD1 as D (6 bases). This CDR3 spans 14 amino acids. The V and J ends lost 2 bases and 3 bases respectively, with 10 bases between them. Germline CDR1 reads WSHSY; CDR2 reads SAAADI.

The chain joins TRBV5-1 to TRBJ2-3, with a weak D call TRBD2 (6 bases). The V end lost 5 bases, the J end lost 2 bases, and 9 bases lay between the germline ends. Germline V lookup: CDR1 SGHRS, CDR2 YFSETQ. The CDR3 spans 13 residues. CDR3 residues: CASREGTTDTQYF. DNA of the CDR3: TGCGCCAGCAGGGAGGGGACCACAGATACGCAGTATTTT. Complete variable domain (other parts from reference TRBV5-1 and TRBJ2-3): KAGVTQTPRYLIKTRGQQVTLSCSPISGHRSVSWYQQTPGQGLQFLFEYFSETQRNKGNFPGRFSGRQFSNSRSEMNVSTLELGDSALYLCASREGTTDTQYFGPGTRLTVL.

This chain uses TRBV5-8 with TRBJ2-4; TRBD2 is a possible D gene (6 bases). Germline V CDR1 and CDR2: SGHTS, YDEGEE. V shed 0 bases and J shed 0 bases, with 13 bases lying between them. This CDR3 region has 17 residues. The CDR3 nucleotides read TGTGCCAGCAGCTTGGACCGGACTATTCTAGCCAAAAACATTCAGTACTTC. It encodes CASSLDRTILAKNIQYF.

The chain recombines TRBV11-3 with TRBJ2-1; D ambiguous. This CDR3 is built from 12 residues. Trimming removed 5 bases from V and 7 bases from J, with 9 bases in between. Germline V lookup: CDR1 SGHNT, CDR2 YENEEA. In DNA, the CDR3 is TGTGCCAGCAGCCAAGACGGGAATGAGCAGTTCTTC. Its protein product is CASSQDGNEQFF.

Worth noting for this clone: Other DNA sequences of this sample code for an identical CDR3. V is TRBV29-1 and J is TRBJ1-1, with TRBD1 as a possible D gene (5 bases). Germline V lookup: CDR1 SQVTM, CDR2 ANQGSEA. This CDR3 is 14 amino acids long. Deletions cut 6 bases from V and 1 base from J, with 15 bases between. DNA for the CDR3: TGCAGCGTCTCTGCGTCGGGGGGGAACACTGAAGCTTTCTTT. As protein: CSVSASGGNTEAFF.

The rearrangement joins TRBV28 to TRBJ1-2, with TRBD1 matching over 10 bases. Germline CDR1 is MDHEN and CDR2 is SYDVKM. This CDR3 spans 16 amino acids. J was trimmed by 4 bases and V by 1 base; bases with no gene match: 6. The CDR3 spells CASSLLRTGGSYGYTF. The CDR3 nucleotides read TGTGCCAGCAGTTTATTACGGACAGGGGGTTCCTATGGCTACACCTTC.

This chain's CDR3 is CASSGPWGHEQFF. CDR3 bases: TGTGCCAGCAGCGGCCCCTGGGGCCATGAGCAGTTCTTC. This sequence joins TRBV9 and TRBJ2-1, with D tentatively TRBD1 (5 bases). V was clipped by 3 bases and J by 8 bases, with 12 bases between them. The length of the CDR3 is 13 residues. CDR1 is SGDLS and CDR2 is YYNGEE in the germline V gene.

This sequence joins TRBV13 and TRBJ2-7; possibly TRBD2 for D (6 bases). The V and J ends lost 1 base and 1 base respectively, with 20 bases between them. This CDR3 is 18 amino acids long. Germline V CDR1 and CDR2: PRHDT, FYEKMQ (reference sequence). The CDR3 protein is CASSLVLGTRERSYEQYF. Written as DNA, the CDR3 is TGTGCCAGCAGCTTAGTTCTCGGTACCCGGGAGCGATCCTACGAGCAGTACTTC.

The chain employs TRBV28 and TRBJ1-5; D is ambiguous. The V gene's germline CDR1 is MDHEN and CDR2 SYDVKM. Trimming pared 8 bases from V and 0 bases from J, leaving 2 bases between. The CDR3 is 11 amino acids. The CDR3 protein is CASYSNQPQHF. Written as DNA, the CDR3 is TGTGCCAGCTATAGCAATCAGCCCCAGCATTTT.

The genes are TRBV6-6 and TRBJ1-5, with a possible D match to TRBD1 (5 bases). The CDR3 runs 14 residues. The V end lost 6 bases, the J end lost 0 bases, and 9 bases lay between the germline ends. In germline, CDR1 is MNHNY, CDR2 SVGAGI (reference sequence). The CDR3 DNA sequence: TGTGCCAGCAGACAGGACATTAGCAATCAGCCCCAGCATTTT. This codes for CASRQDISNQPQHF.

The V and J genes are TRBV6-5 and TRBJ1-6, with D tentatively TRBD1 (6 bases). V dropped 0 bases and J dropped 7 bases, with 10 bases sitting between them. Germline lookup yields CDR1 MNHEY and CDR2 SVGAGI. The CDR3 spans 15 residues. In DNA, the CDR3 is TGTGCCAGCAGTTACTCCGCTACAGGGAATTCACCCCTCCACTTT. Its protein product is CASSYSATGNSPLHF.

CDR3 amino acids: CASSDYRGPYNEQFF. The CDR3 region has the DNA TGTGCCAGCAGTGATTACAGGGGCCCCTACAATGAGCAGTTCTTC. The chain links TRBV27 to TRBJ2-1; 7 bases line up with TRBD1. Germline V gives CDR1 MNHEY, CDR2 SMNVEV (reference sequence). This CDR3 comprises 15 residues. V was pared by 5 bases and J by 2 bases, with 6 bases of the junction left unmatched.

The count of this clone is one. The chain carries TRBV19 and TRBJ2-5; 8 bases match TRBD2. V shed 4 bases and J 5 bases; nucleotides not matched to a gene: 3. Germline CDR1 is LNHDA and CDR2 is SQIVND (reference sequence). This CDR3 has 13 amino acids. This CDR3 reads CASSKAGVETQYF. CDR3 bases: TGTGCCAGTAGTAAAGCGGGAGTGGAGACCCAGTACTTC.

In DNA form, the CDR3 reads TGTGCCAGCAGCCAACTAGGCGTAGGCGAGCAGTACTTC. Amino acids: CASSQLGVGEQYF. The chain joins TRBV4-2 to TRBJ2-7; D is unresolved. Germline V lookup: CDR1 LGHNA, CDR2 YNFKEQ. Trimming left V 2 bases short and J 6 bases short, with 11 bases between. This CDR3 comprises 13 residues.

This clone was seen a single time. Here the CDR3 reads CASSQATGGELFF. DNA for the CDR3: TGTGCCAGCTCCCAAGCGACGGGCGGGGAGCTGTTTTTT. This rearrangement joins TRBV2 to TRBJ2-2; D gene unclear. V was shortened by 8 bases and J by 7 bases, with 14 bases between the two germline ends. Germline-derived CDR1 and CDR2 are SNHLY and FYNNEI. The CDR3 is 13 amino acids.

The V call is TRBV13, the J call TRBJ1-3; maybe TRBD1 (5 bases). Trimming removed 6 bases at V and 3 bases at J, with 15 bases between. The CDR3 length is 15 residues. Germline CDR1 is PRHDT and CDR2 is FYEKMQ (reference sequence). The CDR3 nucleotides read TGTGCCAGCAGACTTCAGGGAGGTGGTGGAAACACCATATATTTT. Translating it yields CASRLQGGGGNTIYF.

The chain employs TRBV3-1 (or the pseudogene TRBV3-2) and TRBJ2-5; D remains ambiguous. The V end was cut by 0 bases, the J end by 0 bases, with 8 bases between. Germline CDR1 LGHDT, CDR2 YNNKEL (reference sequence). The CDR3 contains 15 residues. As DNA, the CDR3 is TGTGCCAGCAGCCAAGATGTGGCCAACCAAGAGACCCAGTACTTC. As protein: CASSQDVANQETQYF.

The chain employs TRBV19 and TRBJ2-7; D is ambiguous. Germline-derived CDR1 and CDR2 are LNHDA and SQIVND (reference sequence). Trimming took 3 bases from V and 0 from J, leaving 9 bases between them. There are 14 residues in the CDR3. CDR3 residues: CASSMQKSSYEQYF. Here the CDR3 DNA reads TGTGCCAGTAGTATGCAGAAAAGCTCCTACGAGCAGTACTTC.

The rearrangement uses TRBV29-1 and TRBJ1-6; 7 bases are a match to TRBD1. Germline lookup yields CDR1 SQVTM and CDR2 ANQGSEA. The CDR3 covers 13 residues. The trim removed 4 bases at V and 6 bases at J, leaving 3 bases unmatched. The chain's CDR3 is CSVARDSNSPLHF. CDR3 coding DNA: TGCAGCGTTGCCCGGGACAGTAATTCACCCCTCCACTTT.

The J gene is TRBJ1-1, the V gene TRBV27, with 7 positions matching TRBD1. The germline CDR1 and CDR2 sequences are MNHEY and SMNVEV (reference sequence). The CDR3 extends over 12 amino acids. As DNA, the CDR3 is TGTGTAGCCGGGACAGCGAACACTGAAGCTTTCTTT. It encodes CVAGTANTEAFF.